This TCR beta chain originates from a study of T cells after yellow fever vaccination. Whole-study results and caveats: FACS-sorted repertoires could harbor abundant contaminating bulk-population clonotypes. Researchers noted that a small share of clonotypes showed up in both CD4 and CD8 compartments.

One entry per CDR3 protein results from TCRdb running MiXCR on the 5' RACE reads. Seen here are 340,000 or so distinct CDR3 sequences, approximately 12% observed once, and the top ten hold roughly 3.1%. The germline gives CDR1 KGHSH, CDR2 LQKENI. The CDR3 has 15 amino acids. Germline trimming cut 1 base from V and 3 bases from J; bases unmatched to any gene: 2. On this clonotype: As yet, its antigen is unknown.

The sequence was obtained from a man between 18 and 35 years old who received the YFV17D yellow fever vaccine. The chain is built from TRBV18 and TRBJ2-3, with TRBD2 matching 9 bases. This material consisted of CD4+ T cells sorted from PBMCs, taken 15 days after the yellow fever booster vaccination. CDR3 bases: TGTGCCAGCTCACCACTAGCGGGGGCAACAGATACGCAGTATTTT. Protein product: CASSPLAGATDTQYF.